The 25 T cell receptor beta chains below were found in one sample sequenced in a study of graft-versus-host responses after intestinal transplantation (dated by TCRdb to the early 2020s). The label giving this sample's time point can be read as: cells obtained before transplantation from donor or recipient. Their antigens remain unidentified. To prepare the library, the immunoSEQ multiplex PCR assay was applied. TCRdb limited this immuneACCESS table to in-frame rearrangements with V and J called. A share of clones is missing; checked studies link under half to unresolved V genes, and the rest is unexplained. This sample is represented by 81,000 or so clones; about 93% of them were singletons. The ten top clones hold less than 1.5% of the sample. Here the sequenced sample was unstimulated CD8+ T cells sorted from spleen or lymph node cells, taken before transplant. Receptors were obtained from a human donor who was the organ donor for an intestinal transplant.

The chain carries TRBV6-5 and TRBJ1-2; 8 nucleotides line up with TRBD1. Trimming at V came to 7 bases and at J to 2 bases, leaving 9 bases not matched to a gene. CDR1 is MNHEY and CDR2 is SVGAGI in the germline V gene. CDR3 length: 15 amino acids. The CDR3: CASIPTGGGNYGYTF. CDR3 bases: TGTGCCAGCATCCCTACAGGGGGTGGGAACTATGGCTACACCTTC.

This chain connects TRBV7-6 to TRBJ2-3; 13 bases agree with TRBD2. The CDR3 extends over 16 amino acids. CDR1 is SGHVS, CDR2 FNYEAQ, per germline. Trimming removed 5 bases from V and 3 bases from J; junction bases left unmatched: 5. The DNA of the CDR3 is TGTGCCAGCAGCCACAGACTAGCGGGAGGAACAGATACGCAGTATTTT. Translated, it gives CASSHRLAGGTDTQYF.

The CDR3 nucleotides are TGTGCCATCAGCTCTTACAGGAGAGAGACCCAGTACTTC. Its protein is CAISSYRRETQYF. The V call is TRBV10-3, the J call TRBJ2-5, with D maybe TRBD1 (5 bases). From germline, CDR1 is ENHRY and CDR2 SYGVKD. This CDR3 contains 13 residues. Deletions cut 6 bases from V and 4 bases from J, with 12 bases between.

The V call is TRBV2, the J call TRBJ2-3, with 7 positions matching TRBD2. Germline V CDR1 and CDR2: SNHLY, FYNNEI. Trimming cost V 8 bases and J 2 bases; bases outside gene matches: 10. CDR3 length: 15 amino acids. The CDR3 region is CASALGGTITDTQYF. The DNA for the CDR3 is TGTGCCAGCGCCCTCGGGGGGACGATCACAGATACGCAGTATTTT.

The chain combines TRBV7-8 with TRBJ2-5, with D possibly matching TRBD2 (6 bases). CDR1 is SGHVS and CDR2 is FQNEAQ in the germline V gene. V was clipped by 1 base and J by 5 bases, with 11 bases between them. The CDR3 covers 14 residues. This CDR3 is CASSLGPGEETQYF. The CDR3 DNA follows: TGTGCCAGCAGCTTAGGTCCGGGGGAGGAGACCCAGTACTTC.

V is TRBV27 and J is TRBJ2-7; 8 bases agree with TRBD2. Trimming at V came to 5 bases and at J to 0 bases, leaving 9 bases not matched to a gene. The CDR3 length is 16 residues. CDR1 and CDR2 (germline): MNHEY, SMNVEV (reference sequence). CDR3 in amino acids: CASSPILAGGSYEQYF. The CDR3 DNA is TGTGCCAGCAGTCCCATTTTGGCGGGAGGCTCCTACGAGCAGTACTTC.

This clone has just a few counts. The rearrangement links TRBV29-1 to TRBJ2-2; 9 nucleotides align to TRBD1. CDR1 and CDR2 (germline): SQVTM, ANQGSEA. This CDR3 is 14 amino acids long. J was trimmed by 4 bases and V by 4 bases; bases with no gene match: 4. CDR3 nucleotide sequence: TGCAGCGTTGCCGGGACAGGGCGCACCGGGGAGCTGTTTTTT. It codes for CSVAGTGRTGELFF.

V is TRBV7-9 and J is TRBJ1-1, with a weak D call TRBD1 (5 bases). This CDR3 has 15 amino acids. With 5 bases removed from V and 5 bases from J, the gap between germline ends came to 18 bases. The germline V gene encodes CDR1 SEHNR and CDR2 FQNEAQ (reference sequence). Here the CDR3 DNA reads TGTGCCAGCAGCGACCGTGGGGCCGGGGGTACTGAAGCTTTCTTT. Its protein is CASSDRGAGGTEAFF.

This clone was counted only a few times. This chain joins TRBV29-1 and TRBJ1-1, with 7 bases fitting TRBD1. V trimming: 7 bases; J trimming: 1 base; junction bases outside the gene matches: 6. Germline CDR1 and CDR2: SQVTM and ANQGSEA. The length of the CDR3 is 13 residues. CDR3 region: CSDRTGWNTEAFF. CDR3 in DNA: TGCAGCGATAGGACAGGTTGGAACACTGAAGCTTTCTTT. Complete variable domain (other parts from reference TRBV29-1 and TRBJ1-1): SAVISQKPSRDICQRGTSLTIQCQVDSQVTMMFWYRQQPGQSLTLIATANQGSEATYESGFVIDKFPISRPNLTFSTLTVSNMSPEDSSIYLCSDRTGWNTEAFFGQGTRLTVV.

The gene calls are TRBV10-3 and TRBJ2-5; TRBD1 matches at 7 bases. V was pared by 6 bases and J by 1 base, with 5 bases of the junction left unmatched. From germline, CDR1 is ENHRY and CDR2 SYGVKD. There are 14 residues in the CDR3. In DNA form, the CDR3 reads TGTGCCATCAGCCTCGGGACAGCCCAAGAGACCCAGTACTTC. Translated, it gives CAISLGTAQETQYF.

V gene TRBV7-9 combines with J gene TRBJ2-7; the match to TRBD2 covers 11 bases. Germline V gene lookup returns CDR1 SEHNR and CDR2 FQNEAQ (reference sequence). V gave up 1 base and J gave up 6 bases; unmatched junction bases: 5. The CDR3 spans 15 residues. The CDR3 coding sequence is TGTGCCAGCAGCTTAGGAACTAGCGGGAGCCCCGAGCAGTACTTC. Translating gives CASSLGTSGSPEQYF.

V is TRBV16 and J is TRBJ1-2; no clear D gene. The germline gives CDR1 KGHSY, CDR2 FQNENV. There are 14 residues in the CDR3. V was pared by 6 bases and J by 4 bases, with 15 bases between. DNA of the CDR3: TGTGCCAGCAGTGGCCATTTGATTTTCTATGGCTACACCTTC. Protein: CASSGHLIFYGYTF.

This clone was observed once. The CDR3 coding sequence is TGTGCCAGCAGCGACCAGCCGGGGGGGACCCCCCCTGAGCAGTTCTTC. Its protein is CASSDQPGGTPPEQFF. The chain combines TRBV7-9 with TRBJ2-1; 8 bases match TRBD2. CDR3 length equals 16 residues. The trim removed 5 bases at V and 9 bases at J, leaving 15 bases unmatched. Germline CDR1 and CDR2: SEHNR and FQNEAQ (reference sequence). Full variable domain (outside the CDR3, taken from reference TRBV7-9 and TRBJ2-1): DTGVSQNPRHKITKRGQNVTFRCDPISEHNRLYWYRQTLGQGPEFLTYFQNEAQLEKSRLLSDRFSAERPKGSFSTLEIQRTEQGDSAMYLCASSDQPGGTPPEQFFGPGTRLTVL.

The chain is built from TRBV2 and TRBJ2-1; D might be TRBD1 (5 bases). The V end was cut by 1 base, the J end by 6 bases, with 7 bases between. The CDR3 has 13 amino acids. CDR1 is SNHLY and CDR2 is FYNNEI in the germline V gene. The CDR3: CASSEEGVNEQFF. CDR3 sequence (DNA): TGTGCCAGCAGTGAAGAAGGGGTCAATGAGCAGTTCTTC. The full variable domain, its missing parts supplied by reference TRBV2 and TRBJ2-1, is EPEVTQTPSHQVTQMGQEVILRCVPISNHLYFYWYRQILGQKVEFLVSFYNNEISEKSEIFDDQFSVERPDGSNFTLKIRSTKLEDSAMYFCASSEEGVNEQFFGPGTRLTVL.

The CDR3 protein is CASSLAGGASTYEQYF. For the CDR3, the DNA is TGTGCCAGCAGCTTGGCAGGGGGCGCGAGCACCTACGAGCAGTACTTC. This rearrangement joins TRBV5-8 to TRBJ2-7, with 8 positions matching TRBD1. Germline V gene lookup returns CDR1 SGHTS and CDR2 YDEGEE. The CDR3 contains 16 residues. V was pared by 0 bases and J by 2 bases, with 7 bases of the junction left unmatched.

The chain has TRBV5-6 and TRBJ1-4; 7 bases match TRBD1. Germline CDR1 reads SGHDT; CDR2 reads YYEEEE. CDR3 length: 14 residues. Unmatched junction bases numbered 10, after V lost 4 bases and J lost 10 bases. CDR3 coding DNA: TGTGCCAGCAGCCGACAGGGTTTGGGCGGAAAACTGTTTTTT. Amino acid sequence: CASSRQGLGGKLFF.

This rearrangement joins TRBV7-2 to TRBJ1-2, with no clear D. CDR1 and CDR2 from the germline V gene are SGHTA and FQGNSA. V was clipped by 2 bases and J by 8 bases, with 12 bases between them. The CDR3 is made up of 13 amino acids. The CDR3 reads CASSLWAPRGYTF. The DNA of the CDR3 is TGTGCCAGCAGCTTATGGGCCCCAAGGGGCTACACCTTC.

V is TRBV4-2 and J is TRBJ2-7; D may be TRBD2 (5 bases). Germline V gene sequence: CDR1 LGHNA, CDR2 YNFKEQ. This CDR3 is built from 13 residues. Deletions cut 3 bases from V and 6 bases from J, with 12 bases between. CDR3 sequence reads: CASSQRTRFEQYF. The CDR3 bases are TGTGCCAGCAGCCAGCGTACTAGGTTCGAGCAGTACTTC.

In this sample, this clone turned up once. The genes are TRBV6-4 and TRBJ2-3; D uncertain. V was pared by 6 bases and J by 1 base, with 23 bases between. CDR1 is MRHNA, CDR2 SNTAGT, per germline. The CDR3 is 18 residues long. The CDR3 DNA is TGTGCCAGCAGCTCCTCGTTACGGTCCCTCACTCGCACAGATACGCAGTATTTT. Protein product: CASSSSLRSLTRTDTQYF.

The chain joins TRBV19 to TRBJ2-7, with D possibly TRBD1 on 5 matching bases. V lost 1 base and J 2 bases, leaving 12 bases between the germline ends. There are 15 residues in the CDR3. Germline loops: CDR1 LNHDA, CDR2 SQIVND (reference sequence). In DNA, the CDR3 is TGTGCCAGTAGTATAGGCCAGGGTCTTGCCTACGAGCAGTACTTC. Translated, it gives CASSIGQGLAYEQYF.

Only a few counts were recorded for this clone. The J gene is TRBJ2-7, the V gene TRBV5-4, with 10 bases identical to TRBD2. J was trimmed by 3 bases and V by 4 bases; bases with no gene match: 4. Germline assignment: CDR1 SGHNT and CDR2 YYREEE (reference sequence). CDR3 length equals 14 residues. CDR3 in amino acids: CASSNRTSGYEQYF. In DNA form, the CDR3 reads TGTGCCAGCAGCAACCGGACTAGCGGCTACGAGCAGTACTTC.

This chain connects TRBV5-6 to TRBJ2-1, with D possibly matching TRBD1 (5 bases). Germline V gene lookup returns CDR1 SGHDT and CDR2 YYEEEE. The V end was cut by 1 base, the J end by 5 bases, with 16 bases between. This CDR3 spans 16 amino acids. DNA for the CDR3: TGTGCCAGCAGCTTGCCCCGTCTCGACAGACACAATGAGCAGTTCTTC. This gives the protein CASSLPRLDRHNEQFF.

The chain combines TRBV13 with TRBJ1-1; D remains unclear. V was clipped by 1 base and J by 6 bases, with 12 bases between them. The length of the CDR3 is 14 residues. Per germline, CDR1 PRHDT and CDR2 FYEKMQ (reference sequence). CDR3 DNA sequence: TGTGCCAGCAGCTTAGACAGCGGCGGCCCTGAAGCTTTCTTT. The encoded protein is CASSLDSGGPEAFF.

Only one count was recorded for this clone. The J gene is TRBJ2-2, the V gene TRBV5-1; 8 bases match TRBD2. This CDR3 has 15 residues. From germline, CDR1 is SGHRS and CDR2 YFSETQ. J gave up 6 bases and V 3 bases, and 7 bases lay outside the gene matches. The CDR3 bases are TGCGCCAGCAGCTCGATTAGCGGGATACCCGGGGAGCTGTTTTTT. Translated, it gives CASSSISGIPGELFF.

The genes are TRBV7-9 and TRBJ2-5; D may be TRBD2 (6 bases). V shed 5 bases and J shed 2 bases, with 15 bases lying between them. This CDR3 has 15 amino acids. CDR1 and CDR2 from the germline V gene are SEHNR and FQNEAQ (reference sequence). The CDR3 spells CASSQNMGGQETQYF. The CDR3 coding sequence is TGTGCCAGCAGCCAAAACATGGGGGGTCAAGAGACCCAGTACTTC.